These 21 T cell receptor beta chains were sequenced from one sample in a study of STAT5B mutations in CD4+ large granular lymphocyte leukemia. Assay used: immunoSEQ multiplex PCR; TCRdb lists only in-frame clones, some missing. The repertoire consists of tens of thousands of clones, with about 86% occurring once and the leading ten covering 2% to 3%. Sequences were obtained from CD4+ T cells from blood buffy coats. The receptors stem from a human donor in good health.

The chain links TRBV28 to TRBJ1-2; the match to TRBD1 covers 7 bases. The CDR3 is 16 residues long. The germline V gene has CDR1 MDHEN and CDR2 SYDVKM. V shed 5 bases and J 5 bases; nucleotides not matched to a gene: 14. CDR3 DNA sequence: TGTGCCAGCAGTGTCCTCAGAGGGACAGACCTTTATGGCTACACCTTC. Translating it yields CASSVLRGTDLYGYTF.

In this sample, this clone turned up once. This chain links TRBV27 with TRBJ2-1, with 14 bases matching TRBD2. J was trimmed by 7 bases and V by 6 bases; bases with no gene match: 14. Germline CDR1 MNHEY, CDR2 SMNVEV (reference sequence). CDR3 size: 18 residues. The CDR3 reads CASRAGLAGASAGNEQFF. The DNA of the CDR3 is TGTGCCAGCAGGGCGGGACTAGCGGGGGCCTCAGCGGGGAATGAGCAGTTCTTC.

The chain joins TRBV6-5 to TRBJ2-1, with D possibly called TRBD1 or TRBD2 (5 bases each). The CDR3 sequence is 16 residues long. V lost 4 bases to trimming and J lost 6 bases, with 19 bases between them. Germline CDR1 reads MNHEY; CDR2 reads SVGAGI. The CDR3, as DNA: TGTGCCAGCAGTTCGCTATCGGGGACCCAAGCCAATGAGCAGTTCTTC. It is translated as CASSSLSGTQANEQFF.

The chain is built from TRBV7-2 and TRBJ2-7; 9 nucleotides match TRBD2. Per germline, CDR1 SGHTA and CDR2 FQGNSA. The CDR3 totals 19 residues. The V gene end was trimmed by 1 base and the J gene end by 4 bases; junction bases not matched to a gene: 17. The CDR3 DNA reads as TGTGCCAGCAGCTTAGTCTCCTTAGTCGCGGGAGGGAACTTTTACGAGCAGTACTTC. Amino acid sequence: CASSLVSLVAGGNFYEQYF. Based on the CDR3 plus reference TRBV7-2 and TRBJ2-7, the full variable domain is GAGVSQSPSNKVTEKGKDVELRCDPISGHTALYWYRQSLGQGLEFLIYFQGNSAPDKSGLPSDRFSAERTGGSVSTLTIQRTQQEDSAVYLCASSLVSLVAGGNFYEQYFGPGTRLTVT.

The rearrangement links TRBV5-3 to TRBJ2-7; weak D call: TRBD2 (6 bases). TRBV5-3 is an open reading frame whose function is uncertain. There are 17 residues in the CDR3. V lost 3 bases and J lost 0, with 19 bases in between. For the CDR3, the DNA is TGTGCCAGAAGCTCCCGGGACCGGGAGCCAAGCTCCTACGAGCAGTACTTC. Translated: CARSSRDREPSSYEQYF.

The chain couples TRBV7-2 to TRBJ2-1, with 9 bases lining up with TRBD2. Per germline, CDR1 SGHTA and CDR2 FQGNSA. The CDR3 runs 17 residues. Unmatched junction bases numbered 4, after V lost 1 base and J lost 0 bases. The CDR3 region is CASSLVGLASSYNEQFF. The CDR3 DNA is TGTGCCAGCAGCTTAGTAGGACTAGCGAGCTCCTACAATGAGCAGTTCTTC.

This chain's CDR3 is CASSRDRILSGNTIYF. The CDR3 coding sequence is TGTGCCAGCAGCCGGGACAGAATACTCTCTGGAAACACCATATATTTT. The chain uses TRBV7-9 and TRBJ1-3; 7 bases agree with TRBD1. CDR1 and CDR2 from the germline V gene are SEHNR and FQNEAQ (reference sequence). The CDR3 is made up of 16 amino acids. With 5 bases clipped from V and 0 bases from J, the junction kept 7 bases outside the gene matches.

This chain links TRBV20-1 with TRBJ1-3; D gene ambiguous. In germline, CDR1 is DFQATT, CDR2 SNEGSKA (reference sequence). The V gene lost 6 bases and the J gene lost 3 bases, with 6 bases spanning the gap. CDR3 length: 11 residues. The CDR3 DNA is TGCAGTGCCCCGAATGGAAACACCATATATTTT. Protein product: CSAPNGNTIYF.

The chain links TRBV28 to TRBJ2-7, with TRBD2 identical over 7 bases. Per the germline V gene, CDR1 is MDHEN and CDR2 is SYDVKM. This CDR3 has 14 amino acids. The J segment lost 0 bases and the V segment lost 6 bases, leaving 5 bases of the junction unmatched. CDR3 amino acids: CASRSRDYSYEQYF. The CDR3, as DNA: TGTGCCAGCAGATCCCGGGACTACTCCTACGAGCAGTACTTC.

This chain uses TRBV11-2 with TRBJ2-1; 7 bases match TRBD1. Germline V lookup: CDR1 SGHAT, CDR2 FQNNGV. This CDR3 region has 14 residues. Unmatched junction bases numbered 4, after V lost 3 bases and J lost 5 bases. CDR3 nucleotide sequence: TGTGCCAGCAGCTTCCGGGACAGAGACAATGAGCAGTTCTTC. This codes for CASSFRDRDNEQFF. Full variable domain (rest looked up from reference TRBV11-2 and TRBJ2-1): EAGVAQSPRYKIIEKRQSVAFWCNPISGHATLYWYQQILGQGPKLLIQFQNNGVVDDSQLPKDRFSAERLKGVDSTLKIQPAKLEDSAVYLCASSFRDRDNEQFFGPGTRLTVL.

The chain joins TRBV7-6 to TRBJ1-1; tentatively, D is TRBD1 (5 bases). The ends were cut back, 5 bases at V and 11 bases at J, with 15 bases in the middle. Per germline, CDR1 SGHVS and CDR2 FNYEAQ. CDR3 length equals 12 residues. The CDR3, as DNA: TGTGCCAGCAGCGATACCGGGACGTATGCTTTCTTT. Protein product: CASSDTGTYAFF.

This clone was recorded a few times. DNA for the CDR3: TGTGCCTGGAGTGAAGGAAGGCAGCCCCAGCATTTT. Its translation is CAWSEGRQPQHF. The chain has TRBV30 and TRBJ1-5; D is uncertain. The CDR3 covers 12 residues. Germline lookup yields CDR1 GTSNPN and CDR2 SVGIG (reference sequence). Trimming removed 1 base at V and 7 bases at J, with 8 bases between.

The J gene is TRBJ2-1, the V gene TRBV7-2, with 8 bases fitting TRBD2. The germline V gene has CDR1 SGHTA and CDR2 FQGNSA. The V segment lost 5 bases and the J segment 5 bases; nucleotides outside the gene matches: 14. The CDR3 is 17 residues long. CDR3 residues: CASSPQLLAAGHNEQFF. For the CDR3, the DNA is TGTGCCAGCAGCCCCCAGCTACTAGCGGCAGGGCACAATGAGCAGTTCTTC.

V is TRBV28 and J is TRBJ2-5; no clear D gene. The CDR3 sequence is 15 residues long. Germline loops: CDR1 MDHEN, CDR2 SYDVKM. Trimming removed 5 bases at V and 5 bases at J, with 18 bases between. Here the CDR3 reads CASSPLRAVGETQYF. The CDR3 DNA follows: TGTGCCAGCAGTCCCCTCCGGGCCGTAGGTGAGACCCAGTACTTC.

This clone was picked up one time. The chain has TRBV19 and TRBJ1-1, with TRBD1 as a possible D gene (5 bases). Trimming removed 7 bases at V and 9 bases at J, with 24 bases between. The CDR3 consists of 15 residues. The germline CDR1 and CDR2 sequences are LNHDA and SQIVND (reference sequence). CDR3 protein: CASTLRGSSWSQAFF. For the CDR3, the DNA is TGTGCCAGTACCCTGCGGGGGAGTAGCTGGTCTCAAGCTTTCTTT.

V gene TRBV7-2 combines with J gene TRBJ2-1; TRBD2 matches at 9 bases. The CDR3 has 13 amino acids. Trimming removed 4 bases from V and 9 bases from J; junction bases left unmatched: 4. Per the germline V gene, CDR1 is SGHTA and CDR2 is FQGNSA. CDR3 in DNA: TGTGCCAGCAGCTCGGGACTAGCAGGTGAGCAGTTCTTC. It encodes CASSSGLAGEQFF.

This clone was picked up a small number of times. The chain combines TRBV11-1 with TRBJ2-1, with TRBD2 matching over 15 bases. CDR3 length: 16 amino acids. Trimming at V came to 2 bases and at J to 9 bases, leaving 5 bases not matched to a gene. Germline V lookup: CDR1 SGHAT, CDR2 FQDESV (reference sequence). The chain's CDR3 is CASSLLPGLAGGEQFF. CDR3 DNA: TGTGCCAGCAGCTTACTCCCGGGACTAGCGGGAGGTGAGCAGTTCTTC. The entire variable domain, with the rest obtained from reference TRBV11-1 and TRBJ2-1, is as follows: EAEVAQSPRYKITEKSQAVAFWCDPISGHATLYWYRQILGQGPELLVQFQDESVVDDSQLPKDRFSAERLKGVDSTLKIQPAELGDSAMYLCASSLLPGLAGGEQFFGPGTRLTVL.

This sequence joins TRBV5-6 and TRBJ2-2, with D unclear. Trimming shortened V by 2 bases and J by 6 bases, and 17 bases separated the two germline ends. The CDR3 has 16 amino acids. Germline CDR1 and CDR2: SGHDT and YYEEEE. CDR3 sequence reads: CASSLGRFGIAGELFF. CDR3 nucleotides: TGTGCCAGCAGCTTAGGACGGTTTGGTATCGCCGGGGAGCTGTTTTTT.

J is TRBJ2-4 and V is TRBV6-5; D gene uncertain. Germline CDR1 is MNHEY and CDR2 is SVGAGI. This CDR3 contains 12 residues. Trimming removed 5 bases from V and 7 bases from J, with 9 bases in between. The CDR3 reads CASSPGFNIQYF. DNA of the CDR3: TGTGCCAGCAGTCCCGGATTCAACATTCAGTACTTC.

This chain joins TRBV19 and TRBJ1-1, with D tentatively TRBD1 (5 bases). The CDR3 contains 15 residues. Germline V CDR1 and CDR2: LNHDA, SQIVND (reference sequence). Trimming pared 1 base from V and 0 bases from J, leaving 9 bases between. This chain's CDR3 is CASSIGGRLNTEAFF. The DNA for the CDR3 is TGTGCCAGTAGTATAGGGGGACGGTTGAACACTGAAGCTTTCTTT.

CDR3 DNA: TGTGCCAGCTCTGGACTAGCGGCCTCCTACAATGAGCAGTTCTTC. Its protein is CASSGLAASYNEQFF. The chain is built from TRBV19 and TRBJ2-1, with TRBD2 matching 10 bases. This CDR3 has 15 amino acids. Germline CDR1 and CDR2: LNHDA and SQIVND (reference sequence). After removal of 9 bases from V and 0 bases from J, the junction contained 5 bases not matched to a gene.